One sample yielded the 13 T cell receptor beta chains listed below, sequenced in a study of siplizumab effects on memory and regulatory T cells. TCRdb's table, derived via immunoSEQ multiplex PCR, lists solely in-frame clones and lacks some. The sample includes about 72,000 clones, around 90% of them seen just once. Sequencing input: CD8+ T cells sorted from blood. The receptor source for this set is a human donor in good health.

The rearrangement joins TRBV30 to TRBJ2-3; 7 bases line up with TRBD1. Germline CDR1 is GTSNPN and CDR2 is SVGIG (reference sequence). This CDR3 is 14 amino acids long. V shed 2 bases, J shed 4 bases, and the junction held 6 bases outside the gene matches. The DNA of the CDR3 is TGTGCCTGGAGTCAGGGGGTAAGCCCAGATACGCAGTATTTT. Translating it yields CAWSQGVSPDTQYF.

The chain couples TRBV5-8 to TRBJ2-5; D possibly uses TRBD1 or TRBD2 (6 bases each). Germline V lookup: CDR1 SGHTS, CDR2 YDEGEE. The CDR3 length is 16 residues. V was cut by 0 bases and J by 3 bases, with 15 bases left in between. The CDR3 coding sequence is TGTGCCAGCAGCTTGGTCGGGGGCGGGGTAAAAGAGACCCAGTACTTC. This translates into CASSLVGGGVKETQYF.

The rearrangement links TRBV6-6 to TRBJ2-1; D remains unclear. This CDR3 comprises 12 residues. CDR1 is MNHNY, CDR2 SVGAGI, per germline (reference sequence). Trimming took off 6 bases at V and 8 bases at J, with 11 bases between the two ends. CDR3 coding DNA: TGTGCCAGCAGCGAACCAGGTGATGAGCAGTTCTTC. Encoded protein: CASSEPGDEQFF.

This clone occurred once. CDR3 amino acids: CASSDESPYNEKLFF. The CDR3 DNA is TGTGCCAGCAGTGACGAATCACCTTATAATGAAAAACTGTTTTTT. This chain joins TRBV6-1 and TRBJ1-4; D ambiguous. V gave up 3 bases and J gave up 4 bases, with 12 bases separating them. Per the germline V gene, CDR1 is MNHNS and CDR2 is SASEGT. CDR3 length equals 15 residues.

This chain links TRBV5-4 with TRBJ2-2; 7 bases fit TRBD1. Losses at the gene ends were 3 bases for V and 0 bases for J; bases not matched to a gene: 2. The CDR3 spans 15 residues. CDR1 is SGHNT and CDR2 is YYREEE in the germline V gene (reference sequence). The CDR3 DNA sequence: TGTGCCAGCAGCTCGGACAGGCCGAACACCGGGGAGCTGTTTTTT. Translation: CASSSDRPNTGELFF. The full variable domain, with the rest looked up from reference TRBV5-4 and TRBJ2-2, is ETGVTQSPTHLIKTRGQQVTLRCSSQSGHNTVSWYQQALGQGPQFIFQYYREEENGRGNFPPRFSGLQFPNYSSELNVNALELDDSALYLCASSSDRPNTGELFFGEGSRLTVL.

This chain links TRBV6-4 with TRBJ2-2; D might be TRBD2 (7 bases). The CDR3 runs 16 residues. Trimming removed 3 bases at V and 3 bases at J, with 14 bases between. Germline CDR1 is MRHNA and CDR2 is SNTAGT. This CDR3 is CASSEGGAAHTGELFF. CDR3 in DNA: TGTGCCAGCAGTGAAGGGGGGGCAGCTCACACCGGGGAGCTGTTTTTT.

The V gene is TRBV12-5, the J gene TRBJ2-2; D gene ambiguous. Germline V gene data show CDR1 as LGHNT and CDR2 as FRNRAP. The V and J ends lost 1 base and 1 base respectively, with 10 bases between them. CDR3 size: 16 residues. The CDR3 reads CASGLALQENTGELFF. In DNA, the CDR3 is TGTGCTAGTGGTTTGGCACTCCAAGAGAACACCGGGGAGCTGTTTTTT. The full variable domain, its missing parts supplied by reference TRBV12-5 and TRBJ2-2, is DARVTQTPRHKVTEMGQEVTMRCQPILGHNTVFWYRQTMMQGLELLAYFRNRAPLDDSGMPKDRFSAEMPDATLATLKIQPSEPRDSAVYFCASGLALQENTGELFFGEGSRLTVL.

This clone was detected only a few times. The germline gene is not matched at one end of the junction; a read error may be the cause. The chain recombines TRBV9 with TRBJ1-2; TRBD1 is a possible D gene (5 bases). This CDR3 spans 14 amino acids. Germline V CDR1 and CDR2: SGDLS, YYNGEE. CDR3 region: CASSPEGGWAGCCF. CDR3 in DNA: TGTGCCAGCAGCCCAGAGGGAGGTTGGGCAGGGTGCTGCTTC. Drawing the rest from reference TRBV9 and TRBJ1-2, the complete variable domain is DSGVTQTPKHLITATGQRVTLRCSPRSGDLSVYWYQQSLDQGLQFLIQYYNGEERAKGNILERFSAQQFPDLHSELNLSSLELGDSALYFCASSPEGGWAGCCFGSGTRLTVV.

V and J are TRBV7-6 and TRBJ1-1; D is ambiguous. This CDR3 spans 15 amino acids. V was trimmed by 5 bases and J by 4 bases, leaving 17 bases between them. The germline V gene encodes CDR1 SGHVS and CDR2 FNYEAQ. In DNA, the CDR3 is TGTGCCAGCAGCCCGTATTACACCGGTGTCACTGAAGCTTTCTTT. It is translated as CASSPYYTGVTEAFF.

This rearrangement joins TRBV6-5 to TRBJ1-2; TRBD1 might be the D (5 bases). The length of the CDR3 is 13 residues. The V and J ends lost 0 bases and 10 bases respectively, with 12 bases between them. In germline, CDR1 is MNHEY, CDR2 SVGAGI. The CDR3 bases are TGTGCCAGCAGTTACTCGGCCAGCGGGGCCTACACCTTC. This sequence encodes CASSYSASGAYTF.

The chain joins TRBV6-6 to TRBJ1-1, with D uncertain. Trimming pared 6 bases from V and 2 bases from J, leaving 13 bases between. Germline V gives CDR1 MNHNY, CDR2 SVGAGI (reference sequence). The CDR3 contains 14 residues. The CDR3 sequence is CASSTGRSNTEAFF. The CDR3 DNA follows: TGTGCCAGCAGCACCGGGCGGTCCAACACTGAAGCTTTCTTT.

This rearrangement joins TRBV15 to TRBJ1-2; 9 bases agree with TRBD1. This CDR3 has 14 amino acids. The V and J ends lost 11 bases and 2 bases, in that order; junction bases with no gene match: 9. In germline, CDR1 is LNHNV, CDR2 YYDKDF (reference sequence). CDR3 loop: CAPKDRGGNYGYTF. CDR3 coding DNA: TGTGCCCCGAAAGACAGGGGGGGCAACTATGGCTACACCTTC.

The J gene is TRBJ2-5, the V gene TRBV5-1, with 10 bases lining up with TRBD2. J was trimmed by 2 bases and V by 2 bases; bases with no gene match: 12. The CDR3 runs to 18 residues. Germline loops: CDR1 SGHRS, CDR2 YFSETQ. In nucleotides, the CDR3 is TGCGCCAGCAGCTTTGGACTAGCGGTTGAACACAAACAAGAGACCCAGTACTTC. Amino acid sequence: CASSFGLAVEHKQETQYF.